This T cell receptor beta chain was captured by sequencing in a study of T cells in Graves' hyperthyroidism and ophthalmopathy. This clonotype was observed many times. Its target is unknown. Whole-study findings and limits: Most expanded thyroid clonotypes above 0.001 recurred in blood.

Looked up from germline, CDR1 is MNHEY and CDR2 is SVGAGI. Between the trimmed V and J ends, which lost 2 bases and 9 bases, there was a span of 14 bases. The CDR3 runs 14 residues. Researchers amplified the TCR beta CDR3 regions from RNA transcripts. The HTBI primer set was used in a first-round RT-PCR of the TCR CDR3. Via MiXCR, TCRdb re-called the multiplex PCR reads, giving one row per CDR3 protein. The table records 200,000 to 250,000 distinct CDR3 sequences, approximately 20% of them present only once. The sequenced sample was blood. This clonotype originated in a middle-aged man with Graves' hyperthyroidism. The V and J genes are TRBV6-5 and TRBJ1-5; the D is unclear. DNA for the CDR3: TGTGCCAGCAGTTACACTCCCGGGGATCTGCCCCAGCATTTT. Translated, it gives CASSYTPGDLPQHF.